What follows describes a single T cell receptor beta chain. Its antigen is as yet unknown. V gave up 1 base and J gave up 7 bases; unmatched junction bases: 9. Germline loops: CDR1 MDHEN, CDR2 SYDVKM. This CDR3 spans 16 amino acids. This sample was included in a study of graft-versus-host responses after intestinal transplantation. Clones were sequenced by immunoSEQ multiplex PCR, and TCRdb holds only the in-frame ones, with some missing. This table has some 110,000 clones, roughly nine tenths appearing once. Sequencing used unstimulated CD4+ T cells sorted from spleen or lymph node cells, obtained before transplant. The clonotype was recovered from a human donor who was the organ donor for an intestinal transplant. The chain carries TRBV28 and TRBJ1-5; 8 positions agree with TRBD1. The CDR3 bases are TGTGCCAGCAGTTTATTCGGCTCAGGGGGCGGACAGCCCCAGCATTTT. Protein sequence: CASSLFGSGGGQPQHF.